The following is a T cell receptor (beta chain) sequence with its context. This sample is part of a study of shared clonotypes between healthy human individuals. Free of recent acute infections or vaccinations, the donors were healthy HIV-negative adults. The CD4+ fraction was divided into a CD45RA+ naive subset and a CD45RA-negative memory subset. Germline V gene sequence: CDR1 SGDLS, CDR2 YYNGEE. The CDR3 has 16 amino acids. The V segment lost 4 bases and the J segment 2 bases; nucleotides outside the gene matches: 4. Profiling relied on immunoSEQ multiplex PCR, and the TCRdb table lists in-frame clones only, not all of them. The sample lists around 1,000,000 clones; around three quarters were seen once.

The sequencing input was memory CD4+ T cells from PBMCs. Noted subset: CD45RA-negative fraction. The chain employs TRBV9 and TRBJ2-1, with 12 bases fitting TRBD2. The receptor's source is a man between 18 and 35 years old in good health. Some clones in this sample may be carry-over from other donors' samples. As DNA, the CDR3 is TGTGCCAGCAGCACGGGACTAGCGGGTCCCTACAATGAGCAGTTCTTC. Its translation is CASSTGLAGPYNEQFF.